One and the same sample provided the 11 T cell receptor beta chains below, sequenced in a study of response to subunit inactivated influenza vaccine. TCRdb used MiXCR to reprocess the RT-PCR reads, holding one entry per CDR3 protein. The table lists 550,000 to 800,000 distinct CDR3 sequences, approximately 13% of them singletons. Sequencing was performed on PBMCs from blood, taken 14 to 15 days before vaccination. These receptors were collected from a man aged 50 to 59 who received an inactivated influenza vaccine.

The V and J genes are TRBV28 and TRBJ2-7, with D possibly called TRBD1 or TRBD2 (7 bases each). The germline CDR1 and CDR2 sequences are MDHEN and SYDVKM. Trimming took off 5 bases at V and 4 bases at J, with 18 bases between the two ends. The length of the CDR3 is 15 residues. The CDR3 sequence: CASSHPPGGVYEQYF. The CDR3 DNA reads as TGTGCCAGCAGTCACCCCCCAGGGGGGGTATACGAGCAGTACTTC.

This clonotype appeared a few times. The chain has TRBV4-3 and TRBJ2-1; 7 bases fit TRBD1. Trimming took 0 bases from V and 3 from J; bases not matched to a gene: 5. Germline CDR1 LGHNA, CDR2 YSLEER. This CDR3 region has 16 residues. DNA of the CDR3: TGCGCCAGCAGCCAAGAGGGCAGGGGGTTCTACAATGAGCAGTTCTTC. Protein sequence: CASSQEGRGFYNEQFF.

The rearrangement joins TRBV5-6 to TRBJ2-5; 7 bases are a match to TRBD1. Germline CDR1 SGHDT, CDR2 YYEEEE. V gave up 6 bases and J gave up 1 base; unmatched junction bases: 6. The CDR3 runs 14 residues. The CDR3 is CASKLDRSQETQYF. CDR3 sequence (DNA): TGTGCCAGCAAACTGGACAGGAGCCAAGAGACCCAGTACTTC.

The rearrangement uses TRBV29-1 and TRBJ2-7; possible D gene TRBD2, 5 bases. In germline, CDR1 is SQVTM, CDR2 ANQGSEA. V lost 7 bases and J lost 3, with 10 bases in between. This CDR3 comprises 11 residues. The CDR3 spells CSGAGVYEQYF. CDR3 DNA: TGCAGCGGGGCGGGCGTCTACGAGCAGTACTTC.

This chain links TRBV20-1 with TRBJ2-1; TRBD2 is a possible D gene (7 bases). This CDR3 contains 15 residues. V shed 5 bases and J shed 4 bases, with 18 bases lying between them. The germline gives CDR1 DFQATT, CDR2 SNEGSKA (reference sequence). CDR3 bases: TGCAGTGCTGCAGCGGGACAAGCGACGTACAATGAGCAGTTCTTC. As protein: CSAAAGQATYNEQFF.

This clonotype was seen more than once but under ten times. The chain recombines TRBV12-3 or TRBV12-4 with TRBJ1-1, with unresolved D. The CDR3 has 16 residues. Trimming pared 5 bases from V and 6 bases from J, leaving 22 bases between. The CDR3 DNA is TGTGCCAGCAGTCCGGAAGACCCGCTCATCATGGCTGAAGCTTTCTTT. Translating it yields CASSPEDPLIMAEAFF.

This clonotype came up a few times. The rearrangement joins TRBV2 to TRBJ2-5; 10 bases map to TRBD1. Germline V lookup: CDR1 SNHLY, CDR2 FYNNEI. The V and J ends lost 5 bases and 1 base, in that order; junction bases with no gene match: 10. The CDR3 covers 17 residues. The CDR3 DNA is TGTGCCAGCAGTACTTTTGCCGACAGGGGGCCCCAAGAGACCCAGTACTTC. Translating gives CASSTFADRGPQETQYF.

This clonotype appeared a few times. V usage is TRBV2 and J usage is TRBJ2-5; 12 nucleotides match TRBD2. The germline gives CDR1 SNHLY, CDR2 FYNNEI. The CDR3 runs to 15 residues. V lost 6 bases to trimming and J lost 2 bases; unmatched junction nucleotides: 4. The CDR3 here is CASRELAGGQETQYF. The CDR3 bases are TGTGCCAGCAGAGAACTAGCGGGGGGACAAGAGACCCAGTACTTC. Together with reference TRBV2 and TRBJ2-5, the CDR3 gives the full variable domain: EPEVTQTPSHQVTQMGQEVILRCVPISNHLYFYWYRQILGQKVEFLVSFYNNEISEKSEIFDDQFSVERPDGSNFTLKIRSTKLEDSAMYFCASRELAGGQETQYFGPGTRLLVL.

With respect to this clonotype: At one of its ends the junction is not consistent with the germline gene, which may arise from a read error. The chain has TRBV27 and TRBJ2-3; 9 nucleotides align to TRBD2. CDR3 length equals 16 residues. Germline assignment: CDR1 MNHEY and CDR2 SMNVEV (reference sequence). The CDR3 sequence is CASSFVAGESIDTQYF. CDR3 in DNA: TGTGCCAGCAGTTTCGTAGCGGGGGAGAGCATAGATACGCAGTATTTT.

The chain employs TRBV2 and TRBJ1-1; TRBD1 might be the D (6 bases). The CDR3 covers 11 residues. CDR1 and CDR2 from the germline V gene are SNHLY and FYNNEI. V was cut by 6 bases and J by 9 bases, with 11 bases left in between. CDR3 sequence: CASSLQGKAFF. In DNA form, the CDR3 reads TGTGCCAGCAGCTTACAGGGCAAAGCTTTCTTT.

This clonotype was picked up a small number of times. The rearrangement uses TRBV12-3 or TRBV12-4 and TRBJ2-4; the D gene is possibly TRBD2 (7 bases). The CDR3 is 16 amino acids. V dropped 5 bases and J dropped 8 bases, with 22 bases sitting between them. This CDR3 is CASSPTGWRGRDIQYF. CDR3 in DNA: TGTGCCAGCAGTCCTACCGGGTGGCGGGGGCGGGACATTCAGTACTTC.